The present entry profiles one TCR beta chain with its context. Its antigen is currently unknown. This entry comes from a study of T-cell memory formation after mild COVID-19. Whole-study results and caveats: Those CD4+ clones that contracted were mainly in CM and EM (CD8+ ones in EMRA).

TCRdb re-derived calls from the 5' RACE reads in MiXCR, one entry per CDR3 protein. The sample holds some 150,000 distinct CDR3 sequences, over 15% seen once. This clonotype was obtained from an adult woman who had mild COVID-19 (a few samples of this study predate the infection). Cell type and time point are not known. Sequenced material: PBMCs or a T cell subset sorted from them (not recorded which).

DNA for the CDR3: TGTGCCAGCAGTTTAGTCCGTTCTATAGCTACCTCCCAAGAGACCCAGTACTTC. This encodes CASSLVRSIATSQETQYF. The chain couples TRBV12-3 or TRBV12-4 to TRBJ2-5; D remains ambiguous. Trimming removed 1 base from V and 1 base from J, with 19 bases in between. CDR3 length: 18 amino acids.